A single sample gave rise to the 5 T cell receptor beta chains below, sequenced in a study of CD8 T cells in ankylosing spondylitis (TCRdb year 2017). Libraries were prepared through 5' RACE. The run used an Illumina HiSeq 2500. TCRdb itself trimmed the public reads at Q25 with fastp, ran MiXCR and retained productive beta chains. Every CDR3 protein is listed once, alongside the most common genes and DNA of its rows. This sample is represented by more than 100,000 distinct CDR3 sequences; roughly 10% of them were singletons. The top ten clonotypes cover about 4% of the sample. Sequenced: blood, either unsorted or a sorted T cell fraction (not recorded which). These receptors were collected from a female donor with ankylosing spondylitis or in good health (not recorded which).

This clonotype was found many times. The V call is TRBV20-1, the J call TRBJ1-1; D is perhaps TRBD1 (5 bases). V dropped 6 bases and J dropped 3 bases, with 14 bases sitting between them. The CDR3 sequence is 13 residues long. The V gene's germline CDR1 is DFQATT and CDR2 SNEGSKA (reference sequence). This chain's CDR3 is CSAPWGGHTEAFF. The CDR3 region has the DNA TGCAGTGCCCCATGGGGCGGGCACACTGAAGCTTTCTTT.

This clonotype was counted many times. The chain couples TRBV28 to TRBJ2-3, with no clear D. V was cut by 7 bases and J by 4 bases, with 12 bases left in between. The CDR3 spans 13 residues. Per the germline V gene, CDR1 is MDHEN and CDR2 is SYDVKM. The CDR3 DNA follows: TGTGCCAGCAATCTCTTTCAACCAGATACGCAGTATTTT. This sequence encodes CASNLFQPDTQYF. The variable domain in full, completed from reference TRBV28 and TRBJ2-3, reads DVKVTQSSRYLVKRTGEKVFLECVQDMDHENMFWYRQDPGLGLRLIYFSYDVKMKEKGDIPEGYSVSREKKERFSLILESASTNQTSMYLCASNLFQPDTQYFGPGTRLTVL.

This clonotype was counted many times. The chain joins TRBV2 to TRBJ2-5; no firm D call. Trimming removed 3 bases from V and 1 base from J, with 6 bases in between. The CDR3 contains 13 residues. Per the germline V gene, CDR1 is SNHLY and CDR2 is FYNNEI. CDR3 residues: CASSEGTQETQYF. The CDR3 DNA is TGTGCCAGCAGTGAGGGAACCCAAGAGACCCAGTACTTC.

Many counts were recorded for this clonotype. The chain couples TRBV18 to TRBJ2-7; D is unresolved. The CDR3 totals 13 residues. V gave up 2 bases and J gave up 3 bases, with 8 bases separating them. The V gene's germline CDR1 is KGHSH and CDR2 LQKENI. For the CDR3, the DNA is TGTGCCAGCTCACCAACCAGGAACTACGAGCAGTACTTC. Its translation is CASSPTRNYEQYF.

Ten or more counts support this clonotype. The rearrangement joins TRBV20-1 to TRBJ2-1; D is ambiguous. The length of the CDR3 is 11 residues. Trimming removed 3 bases from V and 7 bases from J, with 7 bases in between. Germline CDR1 DFQATT, CDR2 SNEGSKA (reference sequence). CDR3: CSASPGNEQFF. The CDR3 DNA reads TGCAGTGCTAGCCCCGGGAATGAGCAGTTCTTC.